The clone carrying this TCR beta chain was counted only a few times. The antigen remains unidentified. Repertoires were generated with immunoSEQ multiplex PCR, while TCRdb's copy carries only in-frame clones and drops some. Of 27,000 or so clones in the sample, 72% were seen once. The data were taken from a study of vaccination effects on CD4 cells after COVID-19. General observations from the study: Just 1 of 255 vaccine-induced clones in healthy recipients was cross-reactive.

Antigen-specific CD4+ T cells were expanded with viral peptide pools in the ViraFEST assay before sequencing. A roughly ten-day culture period preceded the isolation of CD4+ T cells. Vaccinees lacked prior SARS-CoV-2 infection and tested negative for nucleocapsid antibodies. A density of about 2 million PBMC per well was used; these cells were cultured with around 11 IU/ml IL-2 and approximately 10 ug/ml peptides. The CDR3 contains 17 residues. V shed 1 base and J shed 8 bases, with 20 bases lying between them. Germline-derived CDR1 and CDR2 are MNHEY and SMNVEV (reference sequence). Here the sequenced sample was CD4+ T cells from PBMCs cultured with SARS-CoV-2 spike peptides, taken before COVID-19 vaccination. The chain is built from TRBV27 and TRBJ2-2; the D is unclear. This TCR came from a human donor who received a COVID-19 vaccine. The CDR3 reads CASSLYSWTPGPGELFF. CDR3 in DNA: TGTGCCAGCAGTTTATATTCTTGGACCCCAGGCCCGGGGGAGCTGTTTTTT.